This T cell receptor (beta chain) originates from a study of chemoradiotherapy in HPV16-positive cancers. Study summary: A couple of HPV16-positive patients' cells yielded candidate HPV-specific clones and common motifs.

Study-wide results and caveats: Only a couple of HPV16-positive patients supplied the functional HPV-specificity definition. Better recurrence-free survival went with HPV-responsive T-cell expansion in HPV16-positive patients. Non-HPV-specific T cells did not expand in tumors during treatment, whereas candidate HPV-specific clones and E7-related motifs did.

Repertoires were generated with immunoSEQ multiplex PCR, while TCRdb's copy carries only in-frame clones and drops some. Of about 1,900 clones in the sample, roughly 77% were seen once. As to this clone: Its antigen is not identified.

This CDR3 comprises 16 residues. The V gene's germline CDR1 is SGDLS and CDR2 YYNGEE. Trimming took off 3 bases at V and 1 base at J, with 16 bases between the two ends. The origin of this receptor is a human donor with HPV-associated anogenital cancer. The chain combines TRBV9 with TRBJ1-1; no definite D call. Here the sequenced sample was tumor tissue, taken from a patient who underwent chemoradiotherapy. CDR3 sequence: CASSDPGSGKNTEAFF. For the CDR3, the DNA is TGTGCCAGCAGCGACCCGGGTTCGGGGAAGAACACTGAAGCTTTCTTT.